This passage covers 8 T cell receptor beta chains from one sample sequenced in a study of cytomegalovirus exposure and HLA in healthy donors. The primer mix had 60 Vbeta and 13 Jbeta primers. This table comes from immunoSEQ multiplex PCR, and its TCRdb copy is limited to in-frame clones, with some not included. Among 70,000 or so clones, 86% were seen once, and the ten largest hold roughly 2%. Sequencing was carried out using PBMCs. The receptors were gathered from a woman between 25 and 40 years old in good health and CMV-seronegative.

V gene TRBV6-1 combines with J gene TRBJ1-3; tentatively, D is TRBD1 (5 bases). Trimming removed 0 bases at V and 6 bases at J, with 15 bases between. CDR1 is MNHNS, CDR2 SASEGT, per germline. This CDR3 contains 16 residues. DNA of the CDR3: TGTGCCAGCAGTGAAGCGCTGGCAGGGCTTCAAAACACCATATATTTT. The encoded protein is CASSEALAGLQNTIYF.

The chain has TRBV4-1 and TRBJ2-3, with 11 bases matching TRBD2. V was pared by 0 bases and J by 0 bases, with 8 bases of the junction left unmatched. The CDR3 runs to 19 residues. Germline CDR1 reads MGHRA; CDR2 reads YSYEKL. The CDR3 DNA reads as TGCGCCAGCAGCCAAGAGGAACTAGCGGGAGTCCTTAGCACAGATACGCAGTATTTT. Translated, it gives CASSQEELAGVLSTDTQYF.

The chain joins TRBV12-5 to TRBJ2-7, with a possible D match to TRBD1 (6 bases). Germline-derived CDR1 and CDR2 are LGHNT and FRNRAP. The V end was cut by 3 bases, the J end by 10 bases, with 16 bases between. CDR3 size: 13 residues. CDR3 amino acids: CASGFPWGLGQYF. The CDR3 nucleotides are TGTGCTAGTGGTTTTCCTTGGGGGCTGGGTCAGTACTTC.

The rearrangement uses TRBV25-1 and TRBJ1-4; 9 positions agree with TRBD1. Germline V gives CDR1 MGHDK, CDR2 SYGVNS. The J segment lost 7 bases and the V segment lost 3 bases, leaving 6 bases of the junction unmatched. This CDR3 region has 15 residues. CDR3 in amino acids: CASSDHRGRGEKLFF. CDR3 in DNA: TGTGCCAGCAGTGATCACAGGGGGCGAGGTGAAAAACTGTTTTTT.

This clone was counted only a few times. The V call is TRBV6-5, the J call TRBJ2-7; TRBD1 matches at 7 bases. J lost 0 bases, V lost 6 bases, and 5 bases had no gene match. The CDR3 has 14 residues. Germline-derived CDR1 and CDR2 are MNHEY and SVGAGI. CDR3 residues: CASRRGQASYEQYF. The CDR3, as DNA: TGTGCCAGCAGGCGAGGACAGGCCTCCTACGAGCAGTACTTC.

This rearrangement joins TRBV11-3 to TRBJ1-3; D remains unclear. CDR1 is SGHNT, CDR2 YENEEA, per germline. The V end lost 2 bases, the J end lost 4 bases, and 12 bases lay between the germline ends. This CDR3 comprises 15 residues. This CDR3 is CASSLRLGLGNTIYF. CDR3 in DNA: TGTGCCAGCAGCTTACGTCTGGGCCTAGGAAACACCATATATTTT.

The rearrangement joins TRBV5-1 to TRBJ1-2; possible D gene TRBD1, 5 bases. This CDR3 has 12 residues. Per the germline V gene, CDR1 is SGHRS and CDR2 is YFSETQ. The ends were cut back, 7 bases at V and 6 bases at J, with 13 bases in the middle. In nucleotides, the CDR3 is TGCGCCAGCCGCCTAGGGGAGGATGGCTACACCTTC. As protein: CASRLGEDGYTF.

The V call is TRBV7-3, the J call TRBJ2-2, with TRBD2 matching over 7 bases. J was trimmed by 5 bases and V by 5 bases; bases with no gene match: 11. Germline V gene lookup returns CDR1 SGHTA and CDR2 FQGTGA. The CDR3 contains 16 residues. The CDR3 region is CASSPMGRERTGELFF. CDR3 coding DNA: TGTGCCAGCAGCCCGATGGGGCGGGAGCGTACCGGGGAGCTGTTTTTT.